In its sample, the clone carrying this T cell receptor (beta chain) was seen a few times. Participants, about 18 to 90 years old, spanned under 25 US areas. In Cohort 3, a recovered donor had either two negative PCRs, clearance, or symptom resolution. The source of the sample is a study of blood T cell repertoires in COVID-19. Authors' processing steps: For nucleated cells, counts were estimated from reference gene primer amplification. The table came from immunoSEQ multiplex PCR; TCRdb's copy has only in-frame clones and leaves some out. V and J calls and clone size are copied from that table; D and trimming were computed from the DNA. The sample shows roughly 200,000 clones, about nine tenths of them seen only once. Looked up from germline, CDR1 is GTSNPN and CDR2 is SVGIG (reference sequence). The V gene lost 4 bases and the J gene lost 3 bases, with 13 bases spanning the gap. This CDR3 is 13 amino acids long.

This sequence originates from a woman in her twenties or thirties who had recovered from COVID-19. This rearrangement joins TRBV30 to TRBJ2-7; tentatively, D is TRBD1 (6 bases). Sequenced: PBMCs or T cells enriched from blood (not recorded which). CDR3 DNA: TGTGCCTGGACCCGGACAGATAACTACGAGCAGTACTTC. It codes for CAWTRTDNYEQYF.